Below, one T cell receptor (beta chain) is given with its context. Its antigen is undetermined. This specimen comes from a study of radiotherapy plus CTLA-4 blockade in lung cancer. Some clones are missing from TCRdb's copy, which holds only in-frame ones; the method was immunoSEQ multiplex PCR. Of some 15,000 clones in the sample, 55% to 75% were seen once. Trimming cost V 4 bases and J 4 bases, with 8 bases left between them. Per the germline V gene, CDR1 is LNHDA and CDR2 is SQIVND (reference sequence). The CDR3 covers 13 residues. Whole-study findings and limits: Radiotherapy with ipilimumab was followed by blood expansion of tumor-derived clones.

The rearrangement links TRBV19 to TRBJ1-3; D is undetermined. The sample consisted of peripheral blood, taken from a patient treated with radiotherapy plus ipilimumab. The receptor comes from a human donor with non-small cell lung cancer whose response to radiotherapy plus ipilimumab could not be evaluated. The CDR3 coding sequence is TGTGCCAGTAGTACATCGGGGGGAAACACCATATATTTT. Protein sequence: CASSTSGGNTIYF.